This T cell receptor beta chain was sequenced during a study of PD-L1 blockade in urothelial cancer. Study details: At some point between 2014 and 2016 therapy began: atezolizumab 1,200 mg intravenously every 3 weeks. Enrolled patients had been treated previously with 0 to 3 chemotherapy regimens.

This clone was seen only a few times. Antigen: not known. Findings of the study overall: Pretreatment TCR clonality in blood under the median foretold superior survival.

V dropped 3 bases and J dropped 0 bases, with 8 bases sitting between them. This CDR3 has 14 residues. The germline CDR1 and CDR2 sequences are LGHNA and YNFKEQ. Assay used: immunoSEQ multiplex PCR; TCRdb lists only in-frame clones, some missing. The table has tens of thousands of clones, about 90% seen once. The sample's time point: peripheral blood 6 weeks after treatment start. This clonotype originated in a man aged 65-85 years with urothelial cancer. This rearrangement joins TRBV4-2 to TRBJ1-2, with D unclear. The starting material was PBMCs, obtained around atezolizumab (anti-PD-L1) treatment. In DNA form, the CDR3 reads TGTGCCAGCAGCCAGGCCGGGGCTAACTATGGCTACACCTTC. Its protein is CASSQAGANYGYTF.